These 10 T cell receptor beta chains came from one sample sequenced in a study of T cell repertoires in cytomegalovirus infection. These TCRs are of unknown antigen specificity. MiXCR, applied by TCRdb to the reads, yields one record per CDR3 protein. The sample has roughly 860,000 distinct CDR3 sequences; about 33% are singletons. Sequenced material: cultured CD8+ T cells from PBMCs, taken from culture after CMV antigen stimulation. Every receptor here comes from a human donor in good health (CMV status not recorded). Some clones in this sample may be carry-over from other donors' samples.

The chain carries TRBV2 and TRBJ2-2, with D possibly matching TRBD1 (6 bases). V was trimmed by 6 bases and J by 0 bases, leaving 14 bases between them. CDR1 and CDR2 (germline): SNHLY, FYNNEI. The CDR3 contains 16 residues. CDR3 sequence: CASRPTGNPNTGELFF. The CDR3 nucleotides are TGTGCCAGCAGGCCAACAGGGAACCCGAACACCGGGGAGCTGTTTTTT.

At least ten counts were recorded for this clonotype. This chain uses TRBV7-8 with TRBJ1-2; 8 bases fit TRBD1. This CDR3 contains 13 residues. Germline V CDR1 and CDR2: SGHVS, FQNEAQ. Trimming at V came to 4 bases and at J to 4 bases, leaving 2 bases not matched to a gene. Here the CDR3 reads CASSSDRAYGYTF. The DNA for the CDR3 is TGTGCCAGCAGCTCGGACAGGGCCTATGGCTACACCTTC.

The chain recombines TRBV11-3 with TRBJ1-1; D is possibly TRBD1 (6 bases). Trimming stripped 5 bases from V and 6 bases from J, with 13 bases between. Germline V gene sequence: CDR1 SGHNT, CDR2 YENEEA. The CDR3 is 13 residues long. CDR3 nucleotides: TGTGCCAGCAGCCGGGGGCCTGACGCTGAAGCTTTCTTT. Translating gives CASSRGPDAEAFF.

This clonotype was observed once. V and J are TRBV9 and TRBJ1-1; D gene uncertain. The length of the CDR3 is 13 residues. The germline V gene encodes CDR1 SGDLS and CDR2 YYNGEE. Between the trimmed V and J ends, which lost 10 bases and 0 bases, there was a span of 13 bases. DNA of the CDR3: TGTGCCGGTGGGAAAGGGCTGAACACTGAAGCTTTCTTT. Its protein is CAGGKGLNTEAFF.

V is TRBV25-1 and J is TRBJ1-1; D might be TRBD1 (6 bases). This CDR3 comprises 14 residues. Trimming took 6 bases from V and 0 from J, leaving 11 bases between them. Germline V gene data show CDR1 as MGHDK and CDR2 as SYGVNS. The CDR3 DNA follows: TGTGCCAGCAGGGGGGGGCTGGTGAACACTGAAGCTTTCTTT. As protein: CASRGGLVNTEAFF.

Worth noting for this clonotype: A junction end diverges from the germline sequence, so it may reflect a read error. V gene TRBV4-1 combines with J gene TRBJ2-1; D is uncertain. The CDR3 spans 12 residues. Germline V lookup: CDR1 MGHRA, CDR2 YSYEKL. This CDR3 reads CASNQGYNEQFF. In nucleotides, the CDR3 is TGCGCCAGCAACCAAGGCTACAATGAGCAGTTCTTC.

The table lists this clonotype with a few counts. The chain links TRBV7-9 to TRBJ2-5, with a weak D call TRBD1 (6 bases). Looked up from germline, CDR1 is SEHNR and CDR2 is FQNEAQ (reference sequence). The germline V and J ends were trimmed by 6 bases and 5 bases, with 16 bases remaining between them. The CDR3 sequence is 14 residues long. The CDR3 DNA is TGTGCCAGCAGTCGATCCCAGGGGTTGGAGACCCAGTACTTC. This sequence encodes CASSRSQGLETQYF. Together with reference TRBV7-9 and TRBJ2-5, the CDR3 gives the full variable domain: DTGVSQNPRHKITKRGQNVTFRCDPISEHNRLYWYRQTLGQGPEFLTYFQNEAQLEKSRLLSDRFSAERPKGSFSTLEIQRTEQGDSAMYLCASSRSQGLETQYFGPGTRLLVL.

The table lists this clonotype with a count of one. J is TRBJ2-3 and V is TRBV7-9, with 9 nucleotides matching TRBD2. This CDR3 region has 16 residues. Germline CDR1 SEHNR, CDR2 FQNEAQ (reference sequence). The CDR3 region is CANSLRTSDSLDTQYF. CDR3 sequence (DNA): TGTGCTAACAGTCTTAGGACTAGCGACTCCTTAGATACGCAGTATTTT.

Only a few counts were recorded for this clonotype. The V and J genes are TRBV27 and TRBJ1-2, with 8 bases fitting TRBD1. V gave up 5 bases and J gave up 4 bases; unmatched junction bases: 12. The CDR3 totals 16 residues. CDR1 MNHEY and CDR2 SMNVEV come from the germline V gene (reference sequence). The CDR3 bases are TGTGCCAGCAGTCTAGGGACAGGTACCTCTAGCTATGGCTACACCTTC. It encodes CASSLGTGTSSYGYTF.

The V call is TRBV25-1, the J call TRBJ2-7; unclear D gene. From germline, CDR1 is MGHDK and CDR2 SYGVNS. CDR3 length: 13 amino acids. Trimming cost V 6 bases and J 0 bases, with 9 bases left between them. The CDR3 coding sequence is TGTGCCAGCAGGCCTCCTGACTCCTACGAGCAGTACTTC. It encodes CASRPPDSYEQYF.